Shown below are 3 T cell receptor beta chains from a single sample sequenced in a study of immune cell composition in non-small cell lung cancer. Assay used: immunoSEQ multiplex PCR; TCRdb lists only in-frame clones, some missing. There are about 1,800 clones in the sample; about 80% occur only once, and 3.5% to 5.5% lies in the top ten. The sample taken for sequencing was lung tumor tissue. These receptors were collected from a human donor with non-small cell lung cancer.

The gene calls are TRBV18 and TRBJ1-5; TRBD1 matches 8 bases. The germline gives CDR1 KGHSH, CDR2 LQKENI. V trimming: 5 bases; J trimming: 0 bases; junction bases outside the gene matches: 6. This CDR3 has 16 residues. This chain's CDR3 is CASSSDRAYSNQPQHF. The CDR3 coding sequence is TGTGCCAGCTCATCGGACAGGGCTTATAGCAATCAGCCCCAGCATTTT. The full variable domain, in which reference TRBV18 and TRBJ1-5 provide the parts outside the CDR3, is NAGVMQNPRHLVRRRGQEARLRCSPMKGHSHVYWYRQLPEEGLKFMVYLQKENIIDESGMPKERFSAEFPKEGPSILRIQQVVRGDSAAYFCASSSDRAYSNQPQHFGDGTRLSIL.

This clone was found once. The gene calls are TRBV5-6 and TRBJ2-2; a possible D gene is TRBD1 (6 bases). The CDR3 loop spans 16 amino acids. In germline, CDR1 is SGHDT, CDR2 YYEEEE. The V end was cut by 2 bases, the J end by 7 bases, with 18 bases between. Here the CDR3 reads CASSLFTGSAHGELFF. The CDR3, as DNA: TGTGCCAGCAGCTTATTCACAGGGTCGGCCCACGGGGAGCTGTTTTTT.

This chain uses TRBV19 with TRBJ2-7; 7 positions agree with TRBD1. Trimming removed 5 bases from V and 7 bases from J; junction bases left unmatched: 14. The CDR3 is made up of 15 amino acids. Germline CDR1 reads LNHDA; CDR2 reads SQIVND (reference sequence). CDR3 DNA sequence: TGTGCCAGTAGTCAACCCCGGGGACAGCCTATAGAGCAGTACTTC. Amino acids: CASSQPRGQPIEQYF.